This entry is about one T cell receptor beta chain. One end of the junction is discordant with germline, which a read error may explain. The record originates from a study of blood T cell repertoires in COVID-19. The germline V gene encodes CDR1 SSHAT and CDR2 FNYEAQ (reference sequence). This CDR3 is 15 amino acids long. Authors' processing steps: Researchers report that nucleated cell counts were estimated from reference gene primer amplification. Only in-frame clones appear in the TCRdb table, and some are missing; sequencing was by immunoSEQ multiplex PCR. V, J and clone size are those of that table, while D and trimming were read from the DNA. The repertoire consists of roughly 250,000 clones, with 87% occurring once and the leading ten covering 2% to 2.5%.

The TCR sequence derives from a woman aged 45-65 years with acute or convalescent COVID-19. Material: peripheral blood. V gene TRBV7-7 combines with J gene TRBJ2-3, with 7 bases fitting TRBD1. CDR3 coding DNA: TGTGCTAGCAGTTCGGGACAGACGATCACAGATACGCAGTATTTT. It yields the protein CASSSGQTITDTQYF.